This TCR beta chain was retrieved from a study of T-cell memory formation after mild COVID-19. General study results and limits: Clones that shrank (day 15 to 85) were balanced CD4/CD8, whereas later expanders leaned CD4+. Prior to infection, memory already included some responding clones, suggesting cross-reactive memory joined.

The CDR3 consists of 13 residues. Per germline, CDR1 SQVTM and CDR2 ANQGSEA. Unmatched junction bases numbered 5, after V lost 7 bases and J lost 4 bases. This clonotype appeared many times. The antigen is unknown. TCRdb fed the 5' RACE reads into MiXCR, producing one record per CDR3 protein. The table has 550,000 to 650,000 distinct CDR3 sequences, around 15% seen once. This sequence joins TRBV29-1 and TRBJ1-1; TRBD1 matches at 11 bases. The source is an adult woman who had mild COVID-19 (a few samples of this study predate the infection). Cell type and time point are not known. Sequencing used PBMCs or a T cell subset sorted from them (not recorded which). The CDR3 bases are TGCAGCGGCCTGGGACAGGGGGTCACTGAAGCTTTCTTT. It is translated as CSGLGQGVTEAFF.